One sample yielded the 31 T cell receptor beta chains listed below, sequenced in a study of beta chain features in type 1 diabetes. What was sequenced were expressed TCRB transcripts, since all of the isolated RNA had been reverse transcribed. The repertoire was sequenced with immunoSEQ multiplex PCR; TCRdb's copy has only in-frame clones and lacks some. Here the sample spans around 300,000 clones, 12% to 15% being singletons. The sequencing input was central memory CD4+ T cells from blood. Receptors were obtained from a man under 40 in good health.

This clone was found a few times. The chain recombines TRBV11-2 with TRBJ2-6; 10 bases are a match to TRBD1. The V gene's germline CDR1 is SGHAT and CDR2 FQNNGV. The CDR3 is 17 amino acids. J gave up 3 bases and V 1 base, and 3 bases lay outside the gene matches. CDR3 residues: CASSLGQGAYGANVLTF. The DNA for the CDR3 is TGTGCCAGCAGCTTAGGACAGGGGGCTTATGGGGCCAACGTCCTGACTTTC. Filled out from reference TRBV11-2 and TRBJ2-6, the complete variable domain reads EAGVAQSPRYKIIEKRQSVAFWCNPISGHATLYWYQQILGQGPKLLIQFQNNGVVDDSQLPKDRFSAERLKGVDSTLKIQPAKLEDSAVYLCASSLGQGAYGANVLTFGAGSRLTVL.

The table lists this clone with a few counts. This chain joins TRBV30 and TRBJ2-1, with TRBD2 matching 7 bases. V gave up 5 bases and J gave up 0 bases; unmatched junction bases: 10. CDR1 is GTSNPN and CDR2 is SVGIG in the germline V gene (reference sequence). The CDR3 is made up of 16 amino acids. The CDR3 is CAWERGPLLSYNEQFF. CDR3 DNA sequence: TGTGCCTGGGAGCGGGGACCCCTTCTCTCCTACAATGAGCAGTTCTTC.

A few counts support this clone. The CDR3 spells CASGTSETDTQYF. The CDR3 coding sequence is TGTGCCAGCGGGACTAGCGAGACAGATACGCAGTATTTT. V and J are TRBV5-4 and TRBJ2-3; 10 nucleotides align to TRBD2. The CDR3 is made up of 13 amino acids. V lost 7 bases and J lost 3; bases outside the gene matches: 2. Per germline, CDR1 SGHNT and CDR2 YYREEE (reference sequence).

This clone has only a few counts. This CDR3 reads CASSVEYGGYTF. The CDR3 DNA is TGTGCCAGCAGCGTAGAGTACGGCGGCTACACCTTC. The chain recombines TRBV9 with TRBJ1-2; D remains ambiguous. CDR1 and CDR2 from the germline V gene are SGDLS and YYNGEE. V lost 0 bases, J lost 8 bases, and 8 bases lay in between. This CDR3 is built from 12 residues.

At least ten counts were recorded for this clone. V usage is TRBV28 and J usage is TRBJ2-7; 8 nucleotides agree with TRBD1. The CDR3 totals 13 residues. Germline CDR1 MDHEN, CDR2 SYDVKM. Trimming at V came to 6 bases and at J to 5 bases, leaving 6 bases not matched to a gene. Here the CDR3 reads CASSPDRGHEQYV. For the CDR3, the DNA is TGTGCCAGCAGCCCAGACAGGGGACACGAGCAGTACGTC.

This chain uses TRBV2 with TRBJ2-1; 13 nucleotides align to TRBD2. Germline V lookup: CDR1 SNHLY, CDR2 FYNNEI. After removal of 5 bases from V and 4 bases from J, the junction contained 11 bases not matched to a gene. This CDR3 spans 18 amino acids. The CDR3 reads CASSPDHTSGRGYNEQFF. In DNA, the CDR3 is TGTGCCAGCAGTCCCGACCACACTAGCGGGAGGGGGTACAATGAGCAGTTCTTC.

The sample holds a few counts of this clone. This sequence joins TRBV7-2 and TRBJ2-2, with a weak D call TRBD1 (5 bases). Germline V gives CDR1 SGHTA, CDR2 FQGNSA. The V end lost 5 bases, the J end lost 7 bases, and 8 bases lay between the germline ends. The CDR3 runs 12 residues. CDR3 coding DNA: TGTGCCAGCAGCCTACAGGACGGGGAGCTGTTTTTT. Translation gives CASSLQDGELFF.

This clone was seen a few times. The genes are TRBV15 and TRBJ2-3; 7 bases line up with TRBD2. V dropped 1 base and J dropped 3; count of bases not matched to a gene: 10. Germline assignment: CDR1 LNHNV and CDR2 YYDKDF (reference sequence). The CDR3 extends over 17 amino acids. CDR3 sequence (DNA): TGTGCCACCAGCAGAGGAGGCCAAGCGGGGTCAACAGATACGCAGTATTTT. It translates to CATSRGGQAGSTDTQYF.

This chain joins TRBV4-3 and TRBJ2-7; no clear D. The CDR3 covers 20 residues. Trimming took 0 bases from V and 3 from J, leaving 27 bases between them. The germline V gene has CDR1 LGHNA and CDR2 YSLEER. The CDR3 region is CASSQDYYSADPELYYEQYF. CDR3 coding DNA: TGCGCCAGCAGCCAAGATTATTACTCGGCAGACCCCGAACTTTACTACGAGCAGTACTTC.

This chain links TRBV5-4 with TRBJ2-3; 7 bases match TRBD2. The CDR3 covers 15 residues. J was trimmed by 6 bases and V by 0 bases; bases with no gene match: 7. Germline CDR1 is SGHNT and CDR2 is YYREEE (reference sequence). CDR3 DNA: TGTGCCAGCAGCTTGGGCACGGGGGGATTGGATACGCAGTATTTT. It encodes CASSLGTGGLDTQYF. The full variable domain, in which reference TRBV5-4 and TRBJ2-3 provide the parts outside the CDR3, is ETGVTQSPTHLIKTRGQQVTLRCSSQSGHNTVSWYQQALGQGPQFIFQYYREEENGRGNFPPRFSGLQFPNYSSELNVNALELDDSALYLCASSLGTGGLDTQYFGPGTRLTVL.

Here the CDR3 reads CSVGGRRFPYEQYF. Here the CDR3 DNA reads TGCAGCGTCGGAGGGCGCCGGTTTCCCTACGAGCAGTACTTC. The J gene is TRBJ2-7, the V gene TRBV29-1, with D possibly TRBD2 on 6 matching bases. Germline values: CDR1 SQVTM, CDR2 ANQGSEA. The CDR3 extends over 14 amino acids. V was shortened by 6 bases and J by 2 bases, with 17 bases between the two germline ends.

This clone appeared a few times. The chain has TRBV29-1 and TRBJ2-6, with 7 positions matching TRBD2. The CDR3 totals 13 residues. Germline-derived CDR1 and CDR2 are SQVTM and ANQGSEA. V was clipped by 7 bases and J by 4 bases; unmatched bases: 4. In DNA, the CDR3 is TGCAGCGCGGGAGGTCCCGGGGCCAACGTCCTGACTTTC. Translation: CSAGGPGANVLTF.

The CDR3 DNA follows: TGTGCCAGCAGTAATACAGGGCTCCAGAACACTGAAGCTTTCTTT. It is translated as CASSNTGLQNTEAFF. The chain recombines TRBV6-5 with TRBJ1-1, with a weak D call TRBD1 (6 bases). The germline V and J ends were trimmed by 5 bases and 1 base, with 14 bases remaining between them. The CDR3 runs to 15 residues. In germline, CDR1 is MNHEY, CDR2 SVGAGI.

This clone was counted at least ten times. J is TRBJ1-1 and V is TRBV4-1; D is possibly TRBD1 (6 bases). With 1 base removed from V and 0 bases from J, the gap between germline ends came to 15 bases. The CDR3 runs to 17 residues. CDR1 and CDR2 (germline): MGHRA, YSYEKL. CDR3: CASSQGDNRLLNTEAFF. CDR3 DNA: TGCGCCAGCAGCCAAGGGGACAACCGCCTGTTGAACACTGAAGCTTTCTTT.

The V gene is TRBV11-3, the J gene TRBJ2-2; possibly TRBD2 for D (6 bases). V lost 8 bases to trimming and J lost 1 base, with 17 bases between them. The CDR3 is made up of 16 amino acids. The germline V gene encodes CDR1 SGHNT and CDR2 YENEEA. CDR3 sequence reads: CASRSKSGGNTGELFF. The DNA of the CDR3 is TGTGCCAGCCGATCTAAATCCGGGGGGAACACCGGGGAGCTGTTTTTT.

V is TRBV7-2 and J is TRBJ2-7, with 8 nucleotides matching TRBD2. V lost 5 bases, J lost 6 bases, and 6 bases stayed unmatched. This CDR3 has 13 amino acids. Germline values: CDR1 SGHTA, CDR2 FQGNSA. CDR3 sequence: CASSTWTSTEQYV. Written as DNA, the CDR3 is TGTGCCAGCAGCACCTGGACTAGCACCGAGCAGTACGTC.

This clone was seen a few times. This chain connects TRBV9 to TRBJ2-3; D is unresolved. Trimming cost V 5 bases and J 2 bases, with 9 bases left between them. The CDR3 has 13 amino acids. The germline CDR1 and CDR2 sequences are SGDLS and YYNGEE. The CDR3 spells CASSYLDTDTQYF. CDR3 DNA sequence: TGTGCCAGCAGTTACTTAGACACAGATACGCAGTATTTT. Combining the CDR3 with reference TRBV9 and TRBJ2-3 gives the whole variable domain DSGVTQTPKHLITATGQRVTLRCSPRSGDLSVYWYQQSLDQGLQFLIQYYNGEERAKGNILERFSAQQFPDLHSELNLSSLELGDSALYFCASSYLDTDTQYFGPGTRLTVL.

In nucleotides, the CDR3 is TGTGCCAGCAGCCTTGCAACCTATAATTCACCCCTCCACTTT. This sequence encodes CASSLATYNSPLHF. The V gene is TRBV14, the J gene TRBJ1-6; D gene ambiguous. CDR3 length equals 14 residues. Germline V gene lookup returns CDR1 SGHDN and CDR2 FVKESK. V was trimmed by 4 bases and J by 2 bases, leaving 6 bases between them.

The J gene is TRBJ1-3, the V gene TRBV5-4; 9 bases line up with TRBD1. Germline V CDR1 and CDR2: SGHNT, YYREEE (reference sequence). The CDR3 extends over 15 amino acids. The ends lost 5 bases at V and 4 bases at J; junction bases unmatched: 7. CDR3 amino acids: CASSLDRGTGNTIYF. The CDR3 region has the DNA TGTGCCAGCAGTCTCGACAGGGGGACAGGAAACACCATATATTTT. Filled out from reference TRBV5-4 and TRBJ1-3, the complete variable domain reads ETGVTQSPTHLIKTRGQQVTLRCSSQSGHNTVSWYQQALGQGPQFIFQYYREEENGRGNFPPRFSGLQFPNYSSELNVNALELDDSALYLCASSLDRGTGNTIYFGEGSWLTVV.

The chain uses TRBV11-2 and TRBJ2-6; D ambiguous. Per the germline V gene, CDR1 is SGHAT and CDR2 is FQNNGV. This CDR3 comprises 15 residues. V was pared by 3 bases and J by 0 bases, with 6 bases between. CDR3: CASSFLSSGANVLTF. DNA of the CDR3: TGTGCCAGCAGCTTCCTTAGCTCTGGGGCCAACGTCCTGACTTTC.

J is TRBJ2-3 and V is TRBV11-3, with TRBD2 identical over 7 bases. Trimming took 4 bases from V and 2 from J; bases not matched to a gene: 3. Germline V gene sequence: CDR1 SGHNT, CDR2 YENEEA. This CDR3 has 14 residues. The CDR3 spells CASSSGGITDTQYF. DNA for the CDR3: TGTGCCAGCAGCTCCGGGGGGATCACAGATACGCAGTATTTT.

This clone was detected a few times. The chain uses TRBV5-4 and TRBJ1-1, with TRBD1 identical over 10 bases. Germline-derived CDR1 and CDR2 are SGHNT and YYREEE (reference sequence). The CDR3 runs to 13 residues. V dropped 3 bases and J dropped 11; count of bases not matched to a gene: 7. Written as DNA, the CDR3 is TGTGCCAGCAGCTCATGGACAGGGGGAAGGGCTTTCTTT. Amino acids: CASSSWTGGRAFF. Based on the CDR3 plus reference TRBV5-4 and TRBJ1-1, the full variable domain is ETGVTQSPTHLIKTRGQQVTLRCSSQSGHNTVSWYQQALGQGPQFIFQYYREEENGRGNFPPRFSGLQFPNYSSELNVNALELDDSALYLCASSSWTGGRAFFGQGTRLTVV.

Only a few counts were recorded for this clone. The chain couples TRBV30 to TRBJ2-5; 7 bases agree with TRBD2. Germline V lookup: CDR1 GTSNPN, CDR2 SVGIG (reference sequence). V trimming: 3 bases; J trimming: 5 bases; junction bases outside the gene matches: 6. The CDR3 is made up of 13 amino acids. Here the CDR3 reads CAWSLGGRETQYF. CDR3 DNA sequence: TGTGCCTGGAGCTTGGGAGGGAGGGAGACCCAGTACTTC.

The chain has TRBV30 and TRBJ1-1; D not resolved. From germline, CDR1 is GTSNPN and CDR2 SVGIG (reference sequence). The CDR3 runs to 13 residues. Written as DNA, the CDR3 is TGTGCATGGGGAGCTTTAATGAACACTGAAGCTTTCTTT. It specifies CAWGALMNTEAFF.

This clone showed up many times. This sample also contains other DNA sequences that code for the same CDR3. The CDR3 region has the DNA TGTGCCAGTAGTATTGGACAGGGGGCAGAGACCCAGTACTTC. Encoded protein: CASSIGQGAETQYF. V and J are TRBV19 and TRBJ2-5; TRBD1 aligns across 11 bases. Trimming removed 3 bases from V and 4 bases from J; junction bases left unmatched: 1. The CDR3 sequence is 14 residues long. Germline CDR1 and CDR2: LNHDA and SQIVND (reference sequence).

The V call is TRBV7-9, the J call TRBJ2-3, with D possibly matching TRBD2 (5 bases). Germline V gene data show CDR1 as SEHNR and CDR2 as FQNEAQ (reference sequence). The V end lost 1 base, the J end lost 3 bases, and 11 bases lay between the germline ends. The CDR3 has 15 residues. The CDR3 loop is CASSLVGLATDTQYF. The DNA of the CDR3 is TGTGCCAGCAGCTTAGTTGGGCTAGCAACAGATACGCAGTATTTT.

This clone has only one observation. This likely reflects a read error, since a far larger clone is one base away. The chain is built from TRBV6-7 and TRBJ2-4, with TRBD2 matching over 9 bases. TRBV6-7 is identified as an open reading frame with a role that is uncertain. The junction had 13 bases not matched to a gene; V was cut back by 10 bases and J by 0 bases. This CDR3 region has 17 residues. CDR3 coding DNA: TGTGCCATCACGGGACGGGCTAGCGGGATAGCCAAAAACATTCAGTACTTC. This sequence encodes CAITGRASGIAKNIQYF.

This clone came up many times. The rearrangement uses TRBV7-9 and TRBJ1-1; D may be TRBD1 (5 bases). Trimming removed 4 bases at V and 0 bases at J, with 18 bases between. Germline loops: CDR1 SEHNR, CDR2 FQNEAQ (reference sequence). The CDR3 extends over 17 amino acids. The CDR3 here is CASSSGVPGPMNTEAFF. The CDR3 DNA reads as TGTGCCAGCAGCTCGGGAGTACCGGGACCCATGAACACTGAAGCTTTCTTT. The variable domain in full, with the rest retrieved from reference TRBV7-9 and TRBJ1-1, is DTGVSQNPRHKITKRGQNVTFRCDPISEHNRLYWYRQTLGQGPEFLTYFQNEAQLEKSRLLSDRFSAERPKGSFSTLEIQRTEQGDSAMYLCASSSGVPGPMNTEAFFGQGTRLTVV.

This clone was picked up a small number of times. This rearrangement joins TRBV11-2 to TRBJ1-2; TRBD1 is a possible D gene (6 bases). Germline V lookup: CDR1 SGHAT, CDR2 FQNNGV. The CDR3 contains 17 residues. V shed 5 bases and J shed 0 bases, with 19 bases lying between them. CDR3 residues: CASSQLRTAPTNYGYTF. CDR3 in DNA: TGTGCCAGCAGCCAACTAAGGACAGCCCCGACTAACTATGGCTACACCTTC.

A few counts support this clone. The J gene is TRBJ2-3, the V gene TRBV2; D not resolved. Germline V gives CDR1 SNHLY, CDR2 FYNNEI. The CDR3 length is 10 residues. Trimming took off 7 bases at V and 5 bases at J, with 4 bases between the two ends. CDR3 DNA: TGTGCCAGCACCGTAGATACGCAGTATTTT. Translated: CASTVDTQYF.

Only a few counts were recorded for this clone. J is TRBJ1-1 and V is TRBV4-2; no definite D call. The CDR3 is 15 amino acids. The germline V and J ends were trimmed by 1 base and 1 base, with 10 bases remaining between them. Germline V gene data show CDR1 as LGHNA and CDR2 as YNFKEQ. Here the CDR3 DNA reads TGTGCCAGCAGCCAAGCATCGTGGGGGAACACTGAAGCTTTCTTT. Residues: CASSQASWGNTEAFF.